These T cell receptor beta chains were read from a single sample in a study of cytomegalovirus exposure and HLA in healthy donors. Libraries were prepared by immunoSEQ multiplex PCR; TCRdb keeps only in-frame clonotypes and omits some of them. The repertoire table contains under 200,000 clones. The sequenced sample was PBMCs. These TCRs come from a man aged 30 to 45 in good health and CMV-seronegative. Each CDR3 is given with its conserved first and last residue.

TRBV27,TRBJ1-5,CASSFSGFARNQPQHF
TRBV15,TRBJ2-7,CATSRSGTGSYEQYF
TRBV6-5,NA,CASSATGEYHEQYF
TRBV28,TRBJ2-2,CASSFSDRANTGELFF
TRBV5-6,TRBJ2-5,CASSLAETQYF
TRBV5-1,TRBJ2-3,CASSLPTGGPSDTQYF
TRBV6-6,TRBJ2-2,CASSPVSPGIGELFF
TRBV5-1,TRBJ1-2,CASSLDNRGYGYTF
TRBV4-2,TRBJ2-3,CASSQGTSVWGDTQYF
TRBV7-2,TRBJ2-5,CASSVMDRQETQYF
TRBV28,TRBJ1-2,CASAKEKNYGYTF